This T cell receptor (beta chain) originates from a study of blood T cell repertoires in COVID-19. Study-wide context: COVID-19 samples from acute and convalescent phases originated in the United States, Italy and Spain. PBMCs, B-cell-depleted T cells, or T cells were the source of the cDNA or gDNA that made up the material.

V was pared by 2 bases and J by 7 bases, with 15 bases between. Germline lookup yields CDR1 MGHRA and CDR2 YSYEKL. The CDR3 extends over 16 amino acids. Seattle participants joined during active infection and were tracked over time. In the original workflow: Quantification of nucleated cells was approximated via reference gene primer amplification. Libraries were prepared by immunoSEQ multiplex PCR; TCRdb keeps only in-frame clonotypes and omits some of them. For V, J and clone size, that table is used; D and trimming come from the DNA. Seen here are under 450,000 clones, 65% to 90% observed once, and the top ten hold about 7.6%.

The V and J genes are TRBV4-1 and TRBJ1-6; D remains ambiguous. The sequence was obtained from a woman aged 55-70 years with COVID-19, enrolled during active disease. The sequenced sample was peripheral blood. The CDR3 is CASSQLEGRFNSPLHF. The CDR3 nucleotides read TGCGCCAGCAGCCAACTCGAGGGCAGATTCAATTCACCCCTCCACTTT.